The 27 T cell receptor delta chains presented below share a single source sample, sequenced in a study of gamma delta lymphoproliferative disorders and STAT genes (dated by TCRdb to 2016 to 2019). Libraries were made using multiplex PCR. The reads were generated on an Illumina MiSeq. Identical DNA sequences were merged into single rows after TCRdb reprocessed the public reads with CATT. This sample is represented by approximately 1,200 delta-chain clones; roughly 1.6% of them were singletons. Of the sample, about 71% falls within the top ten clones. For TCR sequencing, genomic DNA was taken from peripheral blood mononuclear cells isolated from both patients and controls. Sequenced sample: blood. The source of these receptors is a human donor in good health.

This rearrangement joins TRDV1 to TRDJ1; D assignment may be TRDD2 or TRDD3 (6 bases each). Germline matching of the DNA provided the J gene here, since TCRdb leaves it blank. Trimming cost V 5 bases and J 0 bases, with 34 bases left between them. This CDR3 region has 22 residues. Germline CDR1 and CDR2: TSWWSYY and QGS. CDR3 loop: CALGNRALLLSGGPQYTDKLIF. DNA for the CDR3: TGTGCTCTTGGGAACCGGGCACTCCTACTGTCCGGGGGACCTCAGTACACCGATAAACTCATCTTT.

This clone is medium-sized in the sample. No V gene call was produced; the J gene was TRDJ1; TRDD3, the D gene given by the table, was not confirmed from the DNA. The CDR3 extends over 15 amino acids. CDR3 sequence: CASLKEWGTTDKLIF. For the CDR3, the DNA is TGTGCCTCCCTGAAAGAGTGGGGGACCACCGATAAACTCATCTTT.

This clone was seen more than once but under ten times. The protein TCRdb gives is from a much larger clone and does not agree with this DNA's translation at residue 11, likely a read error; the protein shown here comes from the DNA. The CDR3 DNA sequence: TGTGCCTGTGAAGGTGGGGGACTACCTTGCGTCGATAAACTCATCTTT. Protein product: CACEGGGLPCVDKLIF. The V call is TRDV2, the J call TRDJ1, with 7 bases that match TRDD3. V shed 4 bases and J 4 bases; nucleotides not matched to a gene: 14. CDR3 length equals 16 residues. The germline gives CDR1 GEAIGNYY, CDR2 EKD.

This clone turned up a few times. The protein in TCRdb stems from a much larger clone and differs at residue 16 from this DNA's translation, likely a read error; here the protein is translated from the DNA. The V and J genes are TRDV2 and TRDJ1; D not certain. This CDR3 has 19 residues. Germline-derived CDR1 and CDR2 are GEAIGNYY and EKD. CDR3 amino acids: CACDPLYTLGSKYTDELIF. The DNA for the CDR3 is TGTGCCTGTGACCCTCTCTACACCTTGGGTTCTAAGTACACCGATGAACTCATCTTT.

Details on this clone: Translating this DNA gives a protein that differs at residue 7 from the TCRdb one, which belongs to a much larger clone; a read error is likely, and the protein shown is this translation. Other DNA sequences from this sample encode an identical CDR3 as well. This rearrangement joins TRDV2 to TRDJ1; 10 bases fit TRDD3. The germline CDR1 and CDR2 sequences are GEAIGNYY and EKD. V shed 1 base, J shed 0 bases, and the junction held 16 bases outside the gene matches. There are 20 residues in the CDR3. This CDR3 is CACDTIKILGDPKYTDKLIF. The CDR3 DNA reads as TGTGCCTGTGACACTATTAAAATACTGGGGGATCCTAAGTACACCGATAAACTCATCTTT.

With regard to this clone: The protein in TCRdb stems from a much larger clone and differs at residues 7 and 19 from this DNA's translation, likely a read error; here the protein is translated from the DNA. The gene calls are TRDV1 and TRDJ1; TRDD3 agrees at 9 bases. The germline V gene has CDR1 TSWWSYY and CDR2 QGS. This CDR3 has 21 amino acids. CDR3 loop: CALGEDGLSPYWGTYTDKHIF. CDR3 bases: TGTGCTCTTGGGGAAGATGGCCTCTCGCCTTACTGGGGGACCTACACCGATAAACACATCTTT.

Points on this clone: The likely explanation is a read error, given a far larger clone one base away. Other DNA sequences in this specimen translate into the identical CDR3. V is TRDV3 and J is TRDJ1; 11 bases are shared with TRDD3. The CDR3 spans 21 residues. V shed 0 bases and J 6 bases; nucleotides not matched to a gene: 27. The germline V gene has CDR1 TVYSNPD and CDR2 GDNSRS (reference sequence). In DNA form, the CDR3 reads TGTGCCTTTAGGCCCTTCACTCTTCCCCCACTGGGGGATATTCGGGGGCATAAACTCATCTTT. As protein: CAFRPFTLPPLGDIRGHKLIF.

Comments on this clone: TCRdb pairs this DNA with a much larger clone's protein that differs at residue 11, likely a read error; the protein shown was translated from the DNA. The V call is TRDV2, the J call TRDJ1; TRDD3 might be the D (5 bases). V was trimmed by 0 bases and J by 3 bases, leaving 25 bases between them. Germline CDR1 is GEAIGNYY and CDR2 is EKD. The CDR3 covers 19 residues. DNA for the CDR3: TGTGCCTGTGACACCTTCCCCACTAGGGGGGTAGTGGGGTCCGATAAACTCATCTTT. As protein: CACDTFPTRGVVGSDKLIF.

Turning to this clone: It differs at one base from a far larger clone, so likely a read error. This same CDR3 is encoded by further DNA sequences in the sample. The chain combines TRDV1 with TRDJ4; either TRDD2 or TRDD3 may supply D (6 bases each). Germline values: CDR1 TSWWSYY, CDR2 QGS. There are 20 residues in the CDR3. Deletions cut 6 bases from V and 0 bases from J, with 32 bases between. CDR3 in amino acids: CALGEGWDPPTVLGARPLIF. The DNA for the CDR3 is TGTGCTCTTGGTGAAGGGTGGGATCCTCCTACCGTACTGGGAGCCAGACCCCTGATCTTT.

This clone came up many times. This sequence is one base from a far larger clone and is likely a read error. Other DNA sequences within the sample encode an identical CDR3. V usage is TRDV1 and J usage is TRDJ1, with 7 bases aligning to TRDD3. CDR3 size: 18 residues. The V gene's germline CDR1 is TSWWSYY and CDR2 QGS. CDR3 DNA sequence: TGCGCTCTTGGGGGACTATATCCGGGGGCCGAGTATTCCGATAAACTCATCTTT. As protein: CALGGLYPGAEYSDKLIF.

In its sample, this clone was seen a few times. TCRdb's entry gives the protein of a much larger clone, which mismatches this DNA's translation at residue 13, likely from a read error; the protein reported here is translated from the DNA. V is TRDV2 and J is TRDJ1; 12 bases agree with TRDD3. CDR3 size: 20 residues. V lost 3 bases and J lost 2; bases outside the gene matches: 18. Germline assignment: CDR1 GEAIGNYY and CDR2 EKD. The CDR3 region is CACDPLATGGYNPPTDKLIF. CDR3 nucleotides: TGTGCCTGTGACCCGCTTGCAACTGGGGGATACAATCCCCCGACCGATAAACTCATCTTT.

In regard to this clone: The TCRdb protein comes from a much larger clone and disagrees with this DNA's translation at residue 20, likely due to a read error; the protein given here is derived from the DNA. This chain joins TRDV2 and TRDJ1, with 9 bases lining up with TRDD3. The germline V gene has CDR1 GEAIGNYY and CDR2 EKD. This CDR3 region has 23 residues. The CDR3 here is CACDTRGAITGGARPPNTDELIF. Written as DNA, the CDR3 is TGTGCCTGTGACACACGTGGGGCAATTACTGGGGGAGCCAGGCCCCCAAACACCGATGAACTCATCTTT.

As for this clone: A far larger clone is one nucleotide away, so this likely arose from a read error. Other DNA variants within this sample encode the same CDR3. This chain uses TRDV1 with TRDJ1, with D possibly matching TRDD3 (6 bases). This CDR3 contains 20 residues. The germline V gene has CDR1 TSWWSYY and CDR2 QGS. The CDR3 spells CALGGSYFWGIDQGADKLIF. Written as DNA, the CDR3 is TGTGCCCTTGGGGGCTCCTATTTCTGGGGAATTGACCAAGGCGCCGATAAACTCATCTTT.

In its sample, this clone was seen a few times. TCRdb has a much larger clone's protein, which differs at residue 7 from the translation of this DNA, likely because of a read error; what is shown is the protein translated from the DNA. The CDR3 DNA reads TGTGCTCTTGGAGCTGTGGAGGACCCAAAACTCATCTTT. This sequence encodes CALGAVEDPKLIF. This rearrangement joins TRDV1 to TRDJ1; D is unclear. Germline CDR1 TSWWSYY, CDR2 QGS. Between the trimmed V and J ends, which lost 6 bases and 8 bases, there was a span of 16 bases. This CDR3 comprises 13 residues.

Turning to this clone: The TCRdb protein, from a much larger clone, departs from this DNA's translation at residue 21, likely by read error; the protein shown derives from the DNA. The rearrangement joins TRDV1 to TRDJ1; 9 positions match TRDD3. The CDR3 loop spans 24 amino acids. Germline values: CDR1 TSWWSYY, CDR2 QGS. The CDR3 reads CALGELANSYWGTGLPHPTDNLIF. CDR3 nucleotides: TGTGCTCTTGGGGAACTAGCAAACTCGTACTGGGGGACGGGTCTGCCCCACCCGACCGATAACCTCATCTTT.

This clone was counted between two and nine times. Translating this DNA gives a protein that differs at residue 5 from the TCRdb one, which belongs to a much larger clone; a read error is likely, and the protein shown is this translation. CDR3: CALGSSYFWGIDQGADKLIF. The CDR3 DNA sequence: TGTGCTCTTGGGAGCTCCTATTTCTGGGGAATTGACCAAGGCGCCGATAAACTCATCTTT. The rearrangement links TRDV1 to TRDJ1; possible D gene TRDD3, 6 bases. The CDR3 covers 20 residues. The germline V and J ends were trimmed by 5 bases and 3 bases, with 31 bases remaining between them. Germline V lookup: CDR1 TSWWSYY, CDR2 QGS.

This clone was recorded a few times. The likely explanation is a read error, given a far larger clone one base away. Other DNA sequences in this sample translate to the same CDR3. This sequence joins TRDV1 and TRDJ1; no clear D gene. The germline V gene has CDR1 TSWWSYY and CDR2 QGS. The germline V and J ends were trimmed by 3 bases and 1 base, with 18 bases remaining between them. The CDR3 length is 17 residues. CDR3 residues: CALGDPVRGRGTDKLIF. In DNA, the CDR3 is TGTGCTCTTGGGGACCCGGTTCGAGGGAGAGGCACCGATAAACTCATCTTT.

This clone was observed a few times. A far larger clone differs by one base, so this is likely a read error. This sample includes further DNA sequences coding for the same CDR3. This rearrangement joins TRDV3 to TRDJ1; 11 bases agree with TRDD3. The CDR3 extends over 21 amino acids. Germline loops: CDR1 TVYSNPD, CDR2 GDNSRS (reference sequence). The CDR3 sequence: CAFRPFTLPPLGDIRGHKLIF. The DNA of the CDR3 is TGTGCCTTTAGGCCCTTCACCCTTCCCCCACTGGGGGATATTCGGGGGCATAAGCTCATCTTT.

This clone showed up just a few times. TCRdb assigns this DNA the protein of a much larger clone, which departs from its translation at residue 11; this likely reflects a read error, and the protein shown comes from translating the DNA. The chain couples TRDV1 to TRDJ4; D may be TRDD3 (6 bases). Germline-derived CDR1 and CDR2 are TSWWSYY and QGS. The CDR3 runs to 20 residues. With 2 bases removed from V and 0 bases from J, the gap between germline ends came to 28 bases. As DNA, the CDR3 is TGTGCTCTTGGGGAAGGGTGGGATCCTCCTGCCGTACTGGGAGCCAGACCCCTGATCTTT. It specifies CALGEGWDPPAVLGARPLIF.

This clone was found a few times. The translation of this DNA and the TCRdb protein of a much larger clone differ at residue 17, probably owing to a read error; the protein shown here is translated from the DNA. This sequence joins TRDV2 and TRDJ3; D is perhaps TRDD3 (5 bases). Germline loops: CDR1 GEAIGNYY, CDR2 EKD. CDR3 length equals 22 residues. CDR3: CACDTIRGLPRVGSWDIRQMFF. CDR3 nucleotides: TGTGCCTGTGACACCATCCGGGGGCTCCCCCGAGTAGGCTCCTGGGACATCCGACAGATGTTTTTC.

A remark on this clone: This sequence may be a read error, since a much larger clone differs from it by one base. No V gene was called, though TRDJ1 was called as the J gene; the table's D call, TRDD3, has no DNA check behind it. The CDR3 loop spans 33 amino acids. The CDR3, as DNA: TGTGCTCTTGGGGGACCCCATCCATCGGTCCCTCTTCACCTTCCTGCGCCTGTACTGGGGGATACGCTCACTGAAATCCTCGCCGATAAACTCATCTTT. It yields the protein CALGGPHPSVPLHLPAPVLGDTLTEILADKLIF.

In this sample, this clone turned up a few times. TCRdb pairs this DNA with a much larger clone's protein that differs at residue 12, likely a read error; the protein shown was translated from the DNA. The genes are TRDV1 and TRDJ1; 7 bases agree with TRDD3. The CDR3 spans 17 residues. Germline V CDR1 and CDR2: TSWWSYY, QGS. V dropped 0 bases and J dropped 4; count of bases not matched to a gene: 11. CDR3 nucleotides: TGTGCTCTTGGGGAACTATGGGGGACCCCTTACATCGATAAACTCATCTTT. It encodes CALGELWGTPYIDKLIF.

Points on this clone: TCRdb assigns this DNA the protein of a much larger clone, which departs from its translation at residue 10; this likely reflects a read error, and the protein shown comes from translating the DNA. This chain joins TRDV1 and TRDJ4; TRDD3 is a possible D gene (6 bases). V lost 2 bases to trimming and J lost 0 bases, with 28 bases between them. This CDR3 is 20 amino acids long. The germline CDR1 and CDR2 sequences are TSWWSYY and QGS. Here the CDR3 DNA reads TGTGCTCTTGGGGAAGGGTGGGATCCTCTTACCGTACTGGGAGCCAGACCCCTGATCTTT. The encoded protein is CALGEGWDPLTVLGARPLIF.

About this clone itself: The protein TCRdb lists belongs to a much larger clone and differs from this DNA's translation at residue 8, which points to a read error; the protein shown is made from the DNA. In nucleotides, the CDR3 is TGTGCCTGTGACCCGCTTGCAGCTGGGGGATACAATCTCCCGACCGATAAACTCATCTTT. Its protein product is CACDPLAAGGYNLPTDKLIF. The rearrangement links TRDV2 to TRDJ1; 11 bases agree with TRDD3. CDR3 length equals 20 residues. The trim removed 3 bases at V and 2 bases at J, leaving 19 bases unmatched. Germline CDR1 and CDR2: GEAIGNYY and EKD.

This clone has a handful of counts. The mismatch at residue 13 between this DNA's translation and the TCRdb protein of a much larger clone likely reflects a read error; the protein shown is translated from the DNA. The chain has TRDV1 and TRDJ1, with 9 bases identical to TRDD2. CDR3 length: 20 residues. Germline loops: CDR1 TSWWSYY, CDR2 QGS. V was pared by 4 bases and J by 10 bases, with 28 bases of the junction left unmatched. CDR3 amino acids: CALGGPHPSYVGKSYRGLIF. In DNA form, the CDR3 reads TGTGCTCTTGGGGGCCCACATCCTTCCTACGTGGGGAAGTCGTACCGGGGACTCATCTTT.

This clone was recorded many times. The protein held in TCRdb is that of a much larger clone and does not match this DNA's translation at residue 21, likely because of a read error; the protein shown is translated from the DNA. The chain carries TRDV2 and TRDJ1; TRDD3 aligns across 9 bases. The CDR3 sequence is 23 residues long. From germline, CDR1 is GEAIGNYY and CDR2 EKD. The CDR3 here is CACDTRGAITGGARPPNTDKFIF. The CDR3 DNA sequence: TGTGCCTGTGACACACGTGGGGCAATTACTGGGGGAGCCAGGCCCCCAAACACCGATAAATTCATCTTT.

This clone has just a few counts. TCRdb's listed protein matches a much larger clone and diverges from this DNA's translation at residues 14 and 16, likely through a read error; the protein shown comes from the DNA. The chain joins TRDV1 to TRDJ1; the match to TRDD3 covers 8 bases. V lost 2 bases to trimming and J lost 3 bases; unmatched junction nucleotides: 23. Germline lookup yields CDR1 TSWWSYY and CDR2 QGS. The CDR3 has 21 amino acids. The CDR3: CALGEDDLSPYWGAYADKLIF. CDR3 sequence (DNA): TGTGCTCTTGGGGAAGATGACCTCTCGCCTTACTGGGGGGCCTACGCCGATAAACTCATCTTT.